The 19 T cell receptor beta chains below come from one sample, sequenced in a study of T cells after yellow fever vaccination. From the 5' RACE reads, TCRdb called clonotypes with MiXCR, one entry per CDR3 protein. The data contain over 300,000 distinct CDR3 sequences, about 4% of them singletons. Sequences were derived from PBMCs, sampled 5 days after the yellow fever booster vaccination. The source of these receptors is a man aged 18 to 30 who received the YFV17D yellow fever vaccine.

This clonotype was observed many times. This rearrangement joins TRBV4-3 to TRBJ1-1; 7 bases map to TRBD1. The length of the CDR3 is 18 residues. After removal of 0 bases from V and 0 bases from J, the junction contained 10 bases not matched to a gene. The germline gives CDR1 LGHNA, CDR2 YSLEER. CDR3 amino acids: CASSQEITGDFMNTEAFF. CDR3 coding DNA: TGCGCCAGCAGCCAAGAAATAACAGGGGACTTCATGAACACTGAAGCTTTCTTT.

This clonotype was found a few times. The genes are TRBV28 and TRBJ2-1; 16 bases match TRBD2. Losses at the gene ends were 4 bases for V and 7 bases for J; bases not matched to a gene: 10. Germline values: CDR1 MDHEN, CDR2 SYDVKM. The CDR3 length is 18 residues. CDR3 coding DNA: TGTGCCAGCAGTTCCCTTACGGGACTAGCGGGGGGGCCGAATGAGCAGTTCTTC. Residues: CASSSLTGLAGGPNEQFF.

The chain is built from TRBV5-1 and TRBJ2-1; D perhaps matches TRBD1 (5 bases). Germline CDR1 reads SGHRS; CDR2 reads YFSETQ. V lost 4 bases and J lost 9, with 11 bases in between. The CDR3 extends over 12 amino acids. The CDR3 DNA reads TGCGCCAGCAGCGTAAAGGGGTTTGAGCAGTTCTTC. This codes for CASSVKGFEQFF.

Here the CDR3 DNA reads TGTGCCAGCAGTTCCCACCCCGCCGGACTGTTGAACACTGAAGCTTTCTTT. Translation: CASSSHPAGLLNTEAFF. V and J are TRBV27 and TRBJ1-1; no firm D call. Germline assignment: CDR1 MNHEY and CDR2 SMNVEV (reference sequence). The CDR3 totals 17 residues. V was trimmed by 4 bases and J by 0 bases, leaving 18 bases between them.

This clonotype was seen a handful of times. The rearrangement uses TRBV28 and TRBJ2-2; 7 bases are shared with TRBD2. Unmatched junction bases numbered 9, after V lost 4 bases and J lost 1 base. Germline-derived CDR1 and CDR2 are MDHEN and SYDVKM. The length of the CDR3 is 17 residues. The CDR3 loop reads CASSYNIRGVNTGELFF. The CDR3 bases are TGTGCCAGCAGTTACAACATTCGGGGGGTGAACACCGGGGAGCTGTTTTTT.

There are a few counts of this clonotype. This chain connects TRBV6-6 to TRBJ1-3; no firm D call. CDR1 MNHNY and CDR2 SVGAGI come from the germline V gene (reference sequence). V dropped 3 bases and J dropped 9 bases, with 15 bases sitting between them. The CDR3 contains 14 residues. CDR3 nucleotide sequence: TGTGCCAGCAGTTATGGAGAAGGCGTTGGCACCATATATTTT. It yields the protein CASSYGEGVGTIYF.

The rearrangement joins TRBV20-1 to TRBJ1-1, with 7 bases identical to TRBD1. The junction had 6 bases not matched to a gene; V was cut back by 2 bases and J by 6 bases. CDR1 is DFQATT, CDR2 SNEGSKA, per germline (reference sequence). The CDR3 extends over 13 amino acids. The CDR3 loop reads CSARRYRGAEAFF. CDR3 nucleotides: TGCAGTGCTAGACGATACAGGGGCGCTGAAGCTTTCTTT.

This clonotype appeared many times. V and J are TRBV6-2 or TRBV6-3 and TRBJ2-7, with D unclear. V lost 8 bases to trimming and J lost 1 base, with 12 bases between them. The germline CDR1 and CDR2 sequences are MNHEY and SVGEGT. This CDR3 is 13 amino acids long. CDR3 bases: TGTGCCAGCGGGGATACCAGATCCTACGAGCAGTACGTC. This gives the protein CASGDTRSYEQYV.

This clonotype was counted only a few times. V is TRBV10-3 and J is TRBJ2-3; 8 positions match TRBD2. Per the germline V gene, CDR1 is ENHRY and CDR2 is SYGVKD. V lost 4 bases and J lost 2; bases outside the gene matches: 5. The CDR3 is 15 residues long. CDR3 sequence: CAISAAGGPTDTQYF. In nucleotides, the CDR3 is TGTGCCATCAGTGCCGCGGGGGGCCCCACAGATACGCAGTATTTT.

This clonotype has only a few counts. J is TRBJ2-2 and V is TRBV4-3, with D unclear. V lost 0 bases, J lost 4 bases, and 9 bases lay in between. Germline V gives CDR1 LGHNA, CDR2 YSLEER. The CDR3 sequence is 15 residues long. CDR3 DNA sequence: TGCGCCAGCAGCCAAGAAAACGGCCGCACCGGGGAGCTGTTTTTT. This translates into CASSQENGRTGELFF.

The chain couples TRBV7-9 to TRBJ1-2; D remains unclear. The germline V and J ends were trimmed by 5 bases and 2 bases, with 15 bases remaining between them. The CDR3 totals 15 residues. CDR1 and CDR2 from the germline V gene are SEHNR and FQNEAQ (reference sequence). Here the CDR3 reads CASSPYGQTNYGYTF. CDR3 coding DNA: TGTGCCAGCAGCCCTTACGGGCAGACGAACTATGGCTACACCTTC. Together with reference TRBV7-9 and TRBJ1-2, the CDR3 gives the full variable domain: DTGVSQNPRHKITKRGQNVTFRCDPISEHNRLYWYRQTLGQGPEFLTYFQNEAQLEKSRLLSDRFSAERPKGSFSTLEIQRTEQGDSAMYLCASSPYGQTNYGYTFGSGTRLTVV.

This chain connects TRBV7-8 to TRBJ2-3, with 9 positions matching TRBD1. The V gene end was trimmed by 3 bases and the J gene end by 5 bases; junction bases not matched to a gene: 9. The CDR3 consists of 16 residues. Germline CDR1 is SGHVS and CDR2 is FQNEAQ. The CDR3 nucleotides read TGTGCCAGCAGCTTTACCGGGACAGGGAGGGGAGATACGCAGTATTTT. It translates to CASSFTGTGRGDTQYF. Full variable domain (outside the CDR3, taken from reference TRBV7-8 and TRBJ2-3): GAGVSQSPRYKVAKRGQDVALRCDPISGHVSLFWYQQALGQGPEFLTYFQNEAQLDKSGLPSDRFFAERPEGSVSTLKIQRTQQEDSAVYLCASSFTGTGRGDTQYFGPGTRLTVL.

The chain recombines TRBV5-1 with TRBJ2-7; unclear D gene. Germline V gives CDR1 SGHRS, CDR2 YFSETQ. The V and J ends lost 1 base and 3 bases respectively, with 11 bases between them. The CDR3 runs to 14 residues. The CDR3 reads CASSLRVGYYEQYF. DNA of the CDR3: TGCGCCAGCAGCTTGCGGGTGGGGTACTACGAGCAGTACTTC.

The rearrangement links TRBV27 to TRBJ1-1; no clear D. Germline CDR1 and CDR2: MNHEY and SMNVEV (reference sequence). V was trimmed by 5 bases and J by 2 bases, leaving 12 bases between them. CDR3 size: 14 residues. The CDR3 region is CASSPRVVNTEAFF. The CDR3 DNA reads as TGTGCCAGCAGTCCTAGGGTAGTAAACACTGAAGCTTTCTTT.

The rearrangement uses TRBV4-3 and TRBJ1-2, with TRBD1 matching 7 bases. Germline-derived CDR1 and CDR2 are LGHNA and YSLEER. V trimming: 1 base; J trimming: 7 bases; junction bases outside the gene matches: 9. The CDR3 covers 15 residues. The CDR3 sequence is CASSQVGGGGFGYTF. Written as DNA, the CDR3 is TGCGCCAGCAGCCAAGTCGGAGGAGGGGGCTTTGGCTACACCTTC.

This chain links TRBV15 with TRBJ2-6, with 10 bases that match TRBD1. The CDR3 has 16 amino acids. V dropped 3 bases and J dropped 2; count of bases not matched to a gene: 1. Germline assignment: CDR1 LNHNV and CDR2 YYDKDF (reference sequence). The CDR3 loop reads CATSSGTGAGANVLTF. CDR3 coding DNA: TGTGCCACCAGCAGCGGGACAGGGGCTGGGGCCAACGTCCTGACTTTC.

This clonotype was observed a few times. The chain uses TRBV6-1 and TRBJ2-1; 11 nucleotides line up with TRBD2. The CDR3 runs 15 residues. Unmatched junction bases numbered 7, after V lost 6 bases and J lost 6 bases. CDR1 is MNHNS, CDR2 SASEGT, per germline. The CDR3 region has the DNA TGTGCCAGCAGCCATAGCGGGGGGGCGGGCAATGAGCAGTTCTTC. This gives the protein CASSHSGGAGNEQFF.

Only a few counts were recorded for this clonotype. V usage is TRBV28 and J usage is TRBJ1-1, with TRBD1 matching 8 bases. Germline V gives CDR1 MDHEN, CDR2 SYDVKM. With 2 bases clipped from V and 4 bases from J, the junction kept 6 bases outside the gene matches. This CDR3 is built from 15 residues. The CDR3 here is CASSLARTGFTEAFF. As DNA, the CDR3 is TGTGCCAGCAGTTTAGCCCGGACAGGGTTCACTGAAGCTTTCTTT.

The CDR3 region is CASSFLGQANTGELFF. CDR3 DNA: TGTGCCAGCAGCTTCCTGGGGCAAGCGAACACCGGGGAGCTGTTTTTT. V is TRBV7-2 and J is TRBJ2-2; possible D gene TRBD1, 5 bases. The CDR3 contains 16 residues. CDR1 and CDR2 (germline): SGHTA, FQGNSA. V was cut by 3 bases and J by 0 bases, with 11 bases left in between.